These 25 T cell receptor beta chains were sequenced from one sample in a study of technical replicates of blood from a few donors. Some clones are missing from TCRdb's copy, which holds only in-frame ones; the method was immunoSEQ multiplex PCR. Of tens of thousands of clones detected, more than 85% appear once; the ten largest clones hold 0.3% to 0.45%. Material for sequencing was T cells isolated from PBMCs. The origin of the receptors is a human donor in good health.

The rearrangement joins TRBV6-1 to TRBJ2-7; 8 nucleotides line up with TRBD1. This CDR3 contains 15 residues. Trimming at V came to 3 bases and at J to 3 bases, leaving 7 bases not matched to a gene. The germline CDR1 and CDR2 sequences are MNHNS and SASEGT. The CDR3 sequence: CASSDLRQGIYEQYF. The DNA for the CDR3 is TGTGCCAGCAGTGATCTGAGACAGGGGATCTACGAGCAGTACTTC.

With regard to this clone: The same CDR3 arises from other DNA sequences in this sample as well. The chain has TRBV9 and TRBJ2-7, with 7 positions matching TRBD2. With 0 bases clipped from V and 3 bases from J, the junction kept 3 bases outside the gene matches. Per the germline V gene, CDR1 is SGDLS and CDR2 is YYNGEE. The CDR3 spans 14 residues. Written as DNA, the CDR3 is TGTGCCAGCAGCGTAGGACTAGCCGGCTACGAGCAGTACTTC. Protein sequence: CASSVGLAGYEQYF.

The chain recombines TRBV9 with TRBJ2-1; possibly TRBD2 for D (6 bases). The CDR3 runs to 13 residues. Germline assignment: CDR1 SGDLS and CDR2 YYNGEE. Trimming removed 0 bases from V and 7 bases from J, with 8 bases in between. The CDR3 here is CASSVDGGNEQFF. CDR3 bases: TGTGCCAGCAGCGTAGACGGGGGAAATGAGCAGTTCTTC.

This chain links TRBV7-2 with TRBJ1-1, with 9 nucleotides matching TRBD1. Germline lookup yields CDR1 SGHTA and CDR2 FQGNSA. The CDR3 runs to 15 residues. V was pared by 11 bases and J by 4 bases, with 14 bases of the junction left unmatched. The CDR3 bases are TGTGCCGGAAAACAGGGGGCTAGATATGGCACTGAAGCTTTCTTT. Its translation is CAGKQGARYGTEAFF. The variable domain in full, with the rest retrieved from reference TRBV7-2 and TRBJ1-1, is GAGVSQSPSNKVTEKGKDVELRCDPISGHTALYWYRQSLGQGLEFLIYFQGNSAPDKSGLPSDRFSAERTGGSVSTLTIQRTQQEDSAVYLCAGKQGARYGTEAFFGQGTRLTVV.

This rearrangement joins TRBV11-3 to TRBJ2-7, with D possibly matching TRBD1 (5 bases). The CDR3 runs to 14 residues. V dropped 7 bases and J dropped 0 bases, with 13 bases sitting between them. Germline V lookup: CDR1 SGHNT, CDR2 YENEEA. CDR3 nucleotide sequence: TGTGCCAGCACCCCCCCCGACAGCTCCTACGAGCAGTACTTC. Amino acid sequence: CASTPPDSSYEQYF.

This sequence joins TRBV19 and TRBJ1-5; weak D call: TRBD1 (5 bases). V was pared by 6 bases and J by 0 bases, with 18 bases between. Germline CDR1 reads LNHDA; CDR2 reads SQIVND (reference sequence). CDR3 length: 17 amino acids. The CDR3 protein is CASRVGFLGPSNQPQHF. CDR3 bases: TGTGCCAGTAGAGTTGGGTTCCTGGGGCCTAGCAATCAGCCCCAGCATTTT.

This clone appeared once. The V and J genes are TRBV27 and TRBJ2-3; a possible D gene is TRBD1 (5 bases). V shed 4 bases and J shed 2 bases, with 10 bases lying between them. Germline V lookup: CDR1 MNHEY, CDR2 SMNVEV (reference sequence). The CDR3 sequence is 14 residues long. CDR3 sequence (DNA): TGTGCCAGCAGTTATACAGGACCCACAGATACGCAGTATTTT. Translated, it gives CASSYTGPTDTQYF.

V and J are TRBV7-9 and TRBJ1-1; possibly TRBD1 for D (6 bases). This CDR3 has 16 residues. The V gene's germline CDR1 is SEHNR and CDR2 FQNEAQ (reference sequence). The V and J ends lost 8 bases and 8 bases respectively, with 27 bases between them. The CDR3 DNA follows: TGTGCCAGCGGCGGGGGCAGGGGACACCATCCCCTCGAAGCTTTCTTT. Translating gives CASGGGRGHHPLEAFF.

The rearrangement joins TRBV28 to TRBJ2-7; 8 bases are a match to TRBD1. J was trimmed by 6 bases and V by 5 bases; bases with no gene match: 3. The CDR3 is 12 amino acids. Per the germline V gene, CDR1 is MDHEN and CDR2 is SYDVKM. CDR3 DNA: TGTGCCAGCAGTGGACAGGGAGCCGAGCAGTACTTC. Translating it yields CASSGQGAEQYF.

The CDR3 loop reads CASSLSTGGMYEQYF. The DNA of the CDR3 is TGTGCCAGCAGCTTATCGACAGGGGGTATGTACGAGCAGTACTTC. The chain uses TRBV7-2 and TRBJ2-7; 9 bases fit TRBD1. CDR3 length: 15 amino acids. Germline-derived CDR1 and CDR2 are SGHTA and FQGNSA. Unmatched junction bases numbered 6, after V lost 2 bases and J lost 4 bases.

The J gene is TRBJ2-7, the V gene TRBV7-9, with D possibly being TRBD1 (6 bases). The germline V gene has CDR1 SEHNR and CDR2 FQNEAQ (reference sequence). The CDR3 runs to 14 residues. Trimming removed 5 bases from V and 4 bases from J, with 15 bases in between. CDR3 nucleotide sequence: TGTGCCAGCAGCCAACAGGGAACCAAGTACGAGCAGTACTTC. Protein sequence: CASSQQGTKYEQYF.

This rearrangement joins TRBV28 to TRBJ2-2; D is perhaps TRBD1 (6 bases). Germline V gene data show CDR1 as MDHEN and CDR2 as SYDVKM. V lost 6 bases to trimming and J lost 5 bases, with 16 bases between them. The CDR3 is 15 residues long. The CDR3 protein is CASRLQGVRTGELFF. The CDR3 DNA reads TGTGCCAGCAGGCTACAGGGAGTTAGGACCGGGGAGCTGTTTTTT.

J is TRBJ2-7 and V is TRBV2; 8 positions agree with TRBD2. The CDR3 is made up of 12 amino acids. V gave up 6 bases and J gave up 4 bases; unmatched junction bases: 2. The germline CDR1 and CDR2 sequences are SNHLY and FYNNEI. In DNA form, the CDR3 reads TGTGCCAGCAGGGGCGGGAGGTACGAGCAGTACTTC. This gives the protein CASRGGRYEQYF.

The J gene is TRBJ2-2, the V gene TRBV5-8; perhaps TRBD2 as D (6 bases). Germline V CDR1 and CDR2: SGHTS, YDEGEE. Trimming took off 5 bases at V and 8 bases at J, with 16 bases between the two ends. The CDR3 has 14 residues. This chain's CDR3 is CASSRGLVPGELFF. CDR3 nucleotide sequence: TGTGCCAGCAGTAGGGGACTGGTACCTGGGGAGCTGTTTTTT.

The V gene is TRBV10-1, the J gene TRBJ2-7, with a tentative D call TRBD2 (5 bases). The CDR3 contains 15 residues. V was clipped by 6 bases and J by 1 base, with 16 bases between them. Per the germline V gene, CDR1 is WNHNN and CDR2 is SYGVQD (reference sequence). The CDR3 DNA follows: TGCGCCAGCAGAGAGGAACAGACTATTTCCTACGAGCAGTACTTC. Translating it yields CASREEQTISYEQYF.

The V gene is TRBV9, the J gene TRBJ1-2; TRBD1 aligns across 8 bases. CDR3 length equals 15 residues. Per germline, CDR1 SGDLS and CDR2 YYNGEE. The V and J ends lost 2 bases and 6 bases, in that order; junction bases with no gene match: 9. CDR3 bases: TGTGCCAGCAGCGTCTTCCCGGGACAGGATGATGGCTACACCTTC. Translated, it gives CASSVFPGQDDGYTF.

The V call is TRBV6-6, the J call TRBJ2-2; D remains ambiguous. The V end lost 5 bases, the J end lost 3 bases, and 16 bases lay between the germline ends. The CDR3 is 16 amino acids. Germline CDR1 is MNHNY and CDR2 is SVGAGI (reference sequence). CDR3 residues: CASSAFYRSDTGELFF. Here the CDR3 DNA reads TGTGCCAGCAGTGCTTTTTATAGAAGTGACACCGGGGAGCTGTTTTTT.

V and J are TRBV28 and TRBJ2-1, with 12 bases aligning to TRBD2. The ends lost 6 bases at V and 0 bases at J; junction bases unmatched: 0. The CDR3 has 15 residues. Germline V gives CDR1 MDHEN, CDR2 SYDVKM. CDR3 protein: CASRTSGSSYNEQFF. In DNA form, the CDR3 reads TGTGCCAGCAGGACTAGCGGGAGCTCCTACAATGAGCAGTTCTTC.

A single count supports this clone. The chain combines TRBV25-1 with TRBJ2-7; D gene uncertain. Germline-derived CDR1 and CDR2 are MGHDK and SYGVNS. The CDR3 spans 11 residues. The V end lost 5 bases, the J end lost 1 base, and 3 bases lay between the germline ends. For the CDR3, the DNA is TGTGCCAGCAGTCTGTCCTACGAGCAGTACTTC. Its translation: CASSLSYEQYF.

The chain links TRBV7-9 to TRBJ2-7, with 11 bases aligning to TRBD1. CDR3 length: 14 amino acids. With 3 bases clipped from V and 5 bases from J, the junction kept 3 bases outside the gene matches. Germline V gene data show CDR1 as SEHNR and CDR2 as FQNEAQ (reference sequence). CDR3 sequence (DNA): TGTGCCAGCAGCTTCCGGGACAGGGGGGACGAGCAGTACTTC. Residues: CASSFRDRGDEQYF.

This clone was detected only once. V is TRBV7-2 and J is TRBJ2-2, with 7 bases identical to TRBD1. Germline-derived CDR1 and CDR2 are SGHTA and FQGNSA. The junction had 6 bases not matched to a gene; V was cut back by 4 bases and J by 1 base. The CDR3 has 16 amino acids. The CDR3, as DNA: TGTGCCAGCAGCTCAAAAAACAGGGGGAACACCGGGGAGCTGTTTTTT. It translates to CASSSKNRGNTGELFF.

The chain links TRBV25-1 to TRBJ1-4, with 7 bases fitting TRBD1. Looked up from germline, CDR1 is MGHDK and CDR2 is SYGVNS. J was trimmed by 10 bases and V by 4 bases; bases with no gene match: 12. CDR3 length equals 15 residues. The DNA of the CDR3 is TGTGCCAGCAGTGTGACCGGGACAGTAGGTGTAAAACTGTTTTTT. Translating gives CASSVTGTVGVKLFF.

The chain links TRBV9 to TRBJ2-1; unclear D gene. The CDR3 is 12 residues long. Germline V gene sequence: CDR1 SGDLS, CDR2 YYNGEE. V lost 3 bases to trimming and J lost 7 bases, with 8 bases between them. The CDR3 is CASSGMRNEQFF. CDR3 coding DNA: TGTGCCAGCAGCGGGATGAGGAATGAGCAGTTCTTC. The complete variable domain, with remaining parts taken from reference TRBV9 and TRBJ2-1, reads DSGVTQTPKHLITATGQRVTLRCSPRSGDLSVYWYQQSLDQGLQFLIQYYNGEERAKGNILERFSAQQFPDLHSELNLSSLELGDSALYFCASSGMRNEQFFGPGTRLTVL.

The V gene is TRBV20-1, the J gene TRBJ2-7; 7 bases fit TRBD1. CDR3 length: 11 residues. CDR1 is DFQATT, CDR2 SNEGSKA, per germline (reference sequence). The J segment lost 5 bases and the V segment lost 7 bases, leaving 5 bases of the junction unmatched. CDR3 protein: CSVQGKHEQYF. DNA of the CDR3: TGCAGTGTACAGGGGAAACACGAGCAGTACTTC.

This chain links TRBV6-5 with TRBJ1-1; tentatively, D is TRBD1 (5 bases). The germline V gene encodes CDR1 MNHEY and CDR2 SVGAGI. V was clipped by 5 bases and J by 10 bases, with 20 bases between them. The CDR3 is 14 amino acids. CDR3 nucleotide sequence: TGTGCCAGCAGTCCCGGACATCTAGGGCCCGCAGCTTTCTTT. Its translation is CASSPGHLGPAAFF.